The source of this TCR beta chain is a study of T cells after yellow fever vaccination. Study-level background: Some fractions had low cell numbers, and these were prepared with SMART-Seq v4 Ultra Low Input.

Trimming left V 6 bases short and J 5 bases short, with 13 bases between. The germline gives CDR1 KGHDR, CDR2 SFDVKD. The CDR3 length is 14 residues. TCRdb ran MiXCR on the 5' RACE reads and lists one entry per CDR3 protein. Of about 340,000 distinct CDR3 sequences listed, around 4.1% are singletons. The input for sequencing was PBMCs, taken 5 days after the yellow fever booster vaccination. The sequence was collected from a man aged 18 to 35 who received the YFV17D yellow fever vaccine. The gene calls are TRBV24-1 and TRBJ2-1; D is ambiguous. The CDR3 DNA reads TGTGCCACCAGTTCCGGGCCCCCGGACAATGAGCAGTTCTTC. It yields the protein CATSSGPPDNEQFF.